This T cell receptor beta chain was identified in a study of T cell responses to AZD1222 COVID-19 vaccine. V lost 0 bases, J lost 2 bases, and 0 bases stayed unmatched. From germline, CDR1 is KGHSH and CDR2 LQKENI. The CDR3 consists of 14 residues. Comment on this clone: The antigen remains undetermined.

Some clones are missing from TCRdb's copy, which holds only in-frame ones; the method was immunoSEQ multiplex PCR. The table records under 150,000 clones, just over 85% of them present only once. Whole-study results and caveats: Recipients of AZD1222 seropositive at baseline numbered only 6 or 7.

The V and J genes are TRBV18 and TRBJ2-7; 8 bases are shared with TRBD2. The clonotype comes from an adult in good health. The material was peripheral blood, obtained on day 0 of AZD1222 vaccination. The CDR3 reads CASSPPGLAYEQYF. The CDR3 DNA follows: TGTGCCAGCTCACCACCGGGACTAGCCTACGAGCAGTACTTC. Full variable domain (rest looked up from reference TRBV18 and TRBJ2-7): NAGVMQNPRHLVRRRGQEARLRCSPMKGHSHVYWYRQLPEEGLKFMVYLQKENIIDESGMPKERFSAEFPKEGPSILRIQQVVRGDSAAYFCASSPPGLAYEQYFGPGTRLTVT.